This is a list of T cell receptor beta chains from one sample in a study of cytomegalovirus exposure and HLA in healthy donors. Here immunoSEQ multiplex PCR was the method, and the copy in TCRdb shows in-frame clones only, minus some. The data contain some 130,000 clones, around 75% of them singletons. Sample: PBMCs. The receptors were gathered from a man aged 25 to 45 in good health and CMV-seronegative. The CDR3 runs from the conserved cysteine through the conserved F or W. D genes are given only for firm matches. Only some rows state a clone size, as once, few, many or a class for expanded clones.

abundance	j_gene	v_gene	d_gene	CDR3aa	CDR3nt
-	TRBJ2-5	TRBV7-2	TRBD2	CASSFAGVQETQYF	TGTGCCAGCAGCTTTGCGGGGGTGCAAGAGACCCAGTACTTC
many	TRBJ2-1	TRBV4-3	TRBD2	CASSQESSGNEQFF	TGCGCCAGCAGCCAAGAATCTAGCGGCAATGAGCAGTTCTTC
-	TRBJ1-2	TRBV29-1	-	CSVGGNYGYTF	TGCAGCGTGGGGGGTAACTATGGCTACACCTTC
-	TRBJ2-7	TRBV6-5	-	CASSYLGVQYF	TGTGCCAGCAGTTATCTAGGCGTGCAGTACTTC
-	TRBJ2-7	TRBV19	TRBD2	CASSILAGGQYEQYF	TGTGCCAGTAGTATACTAGCGGGGGGGCAATACGAGCAGTACTTC
-	TRBJ2-1	TRBV21-1	-	CAVEGDEQFF	TGTGCTGTCGAGGGGGATGAGCAGTTCTTC
-	TRBJ2-7	TRBV6-5	-	CASSYSTYDSSYEQYF	TGTGCCAGCAGTTACTCAACATACGACAGCTCCTACGAGCAGTACTTC
-	TRBJ2-3	TRBV7-9	-	CASSLDSSTDTQYF	TGTGCCAGCAGCTTAGACAGTAGCACAGATACGCAGTATTTT
-	TRBJ1-1	TRBV11-2	-	CASSPPGGSIEAFF	TGTGCCAGCAGCCCCCCGGGAGGGAGCATTGAAGCTTTCTTT
-	TRBJ2-5	TRBV28	TRBD2	CASSGTSGGFQETQYF	TGTGCCAGCAGCGGGACTAGCGGGGGGTTCCAAGAGACCCAGTACTTC
-	TRBJ1-3	TRBV18	TRBD1	CASSQDRDGNTIYF	TGTGCCAGCTCGCAGGACAGGGACGGAAACACCATATATTTT
-	TRBJ1-2	TRBV28	-	CASRIHRDYGYTF	TGTGCCAGCAGGATCCACAGGGACTATGGCTACACCTTC
-	TRBJ1-1	TRBV7-3	-	CASSYGGGTEAFF	TGTGCCAGCAGCTACGGCGGAGGGACTGAAGCTTTCTTT
-	TRBJ2-3	TRBV9	TRBD2	CASSVSTVAGLAGGLGTDTQYF	TGTGCCAGCAGCGTATCGACTGTAGCTGGACTAGCGGGAGGTCTCGGGACAGATACGCAGTATTTT
few	TRBJ2-5	TRBV4-2	TRBD2	CASSHQAGAQETQYF	TGTGCCAGCAGCCACCAAGCGGGGGCCCAAGAGACCCAGTACTTC
-	TRBJ1-1	TRBV29-1	-	CSGSGWSTEAFF	TGCAGCGGGTCCGGTTGGAGCACTGAAGCTTTCTTT
-	TRBJ1-1	TRBV28	-	CASSWRGFGVTEAFF	TGTGCCAGCAGTTGGAGAGGGTTTGGTGTCACTGAAGCTTTCTTT
few	TRBJ1-1	TRBV29-1	-	CSARWRESEAFF	TGCAGCGCCCGGTGGAGGGAATCTGAAGCTTTCTTT
-	TRBJ1-1	TRBV19	-	CASNTEMNTEAFF	TGTGCCAGTAACACAGAAATGAACACTGAAGCTTTCTTT
-	TRBJ2-7	TRBV6-5	TRBD1	CASRVSGGYEQYF	TGTGCCAGCAGAGTTTCAGGGGGCTACGAGCAGTACTTC
-	TRBJ1-5	TRBV7-6	-	CASSLGPSWPQHF	TGTGCCAGCAGCTTAGGCCCGAGTTGGCCCCAGCATTTT
-	TRBJ2-3	TRBV7-2	-	CASSPGLASVLMGTDTQYF	TGTGCCAGCAGCCCGGGGTTGGCTAGCGTCTTAATGGGAACAGATACGCAGTATTTT
-	TRBJ2-7	TRBV11-2	-	CASSSALGGPYEQYF	TGTGCCAGCAGCTCCGCGTTGGGGGGTCCCTACGAGCAGTACTTC
-	TRBJ1-2	TRBV9	-	CASSADTRSNYGYTF	TGTGCCAGCAGTGCGGACACCCGATCTAACTATGGCTACACCTTC
-	TRBJ1-2	TRBV5-1	-	CASSFSGTRNYGYTF	TGCGCCAGCAGCTTTTCCGGGACAAGAAACTATGGCTACACCTTC
-	TRBJ2-2	TRBV6-5	-	CASSYWGTNTGELFF	TGTGCCAGCAGTTATTGGGGGACAAACACCGGGGAGCTGTTTTTT
-	TRBJ2-7	TRBV6-1	-	CASRASSYEQYF	TGTGCCAGCAGGGCCAGCTCCTACGAGCAGTACTTC
-	TRBJ1-6	TRBV13	TRBD1	CASSPGTENSPLHF	TGTGCCAGCAGCCCCGGGACAGAGAATTCACCCCTCCACTTT
-	TRBJ1-2	TRBV27	-	CASSPRGDYGYTF	TGTGCCAGCAGTCCGCGGGGGGACTATGGCTACACCTTC
few	TRBJ2-3	TRBV6-1	TRBD2	CASSESGLAGDTQYF	TGTGCCAGCAGTGAATCGGGACTAGCGGGAGATACGCAGTATTTT
-	TRBJ2-1	TRBV6-6	TRBD2	CVTRGVLGEQFF	TGTGTCACCCGGGGGGTATTGGGTGAGCAGTTCTTC
-	TRBJ2-3	TRBV29-1	-	CSYLGGDTQYF	TGCAGCTATCTAGGCGGCGATACGCAGTATTTT
-	TRBJ2-1	TRBV7-8	TRBD2	CASSLHFPGRLAGGPEQFF	TGTGCCAGCAGCCTCCATTTTCCGGGACGACTAGCGGGGGGGCCAGAGCAGTTCTTC
-	TRBJ2-7	TRBV6-1	-	CASSVYEQYF	TGTGCCAGCAGTGTATACGAGCAGTACTTC
-	TRBJ1-2	TRBV15	TRBD1	CATSEEVGTGGNPNYGYTF	TGTGCCACCAGCGAAGAGGTGGGGACAGGGGGAAACCCTAACTATGGCTACACCTTC
-	TRBJ1-1	TRBV19	-	CASSIRGSSNTEAFF	TGTGCCAGTAGTATCAGGGGCAGTTCGAACACTGAAGCTTTCTTT
-	TRBJ2-2	TRBV9	-	CASLQNTGELFF	TGTGCCAGTTTACAAAACACCGGGGAGCTGTTTTTT
-	TRBJ1-2	TRBV7-9	-	CASSLEGDGYTF	TGTGCCAGCAGCTTAGAGGGAGATGGCTACACCTTC
many	TRBJ2-7	TRBV7-3	-	CASSSHRLGEQYF	TGTGCCAGCAGCAGCCACAGGTTGGGCGAGCAGTACTTC
few	TRBJ2-1	TRBV7-9	-	CASSRPGFNEQFF	TGTGCCAGCAGCCGGCCGGGGTTCAATGAGCAGTTCTTC
-	TRBJ1-2	TRBV5-4	-	CASSGGQNYGYTF	TGTGCCAGCAGCGGGGGACAAAACTATGGCTACACCTTC
few	TRBJ1-1	TRBV5-1	-	CASSLAGGRNTEAFF	TGCGCCAGCAGCTTGGCTGGAGGGAGGAACACTGAAGCTTTCTTT
few	TRBJ2-5	TRBV6-5	-	CASSQGWSEKTQYF	TGTGCCAGCAGTCAGGGATGGTCGGAGAAGACCCAGTACTTC